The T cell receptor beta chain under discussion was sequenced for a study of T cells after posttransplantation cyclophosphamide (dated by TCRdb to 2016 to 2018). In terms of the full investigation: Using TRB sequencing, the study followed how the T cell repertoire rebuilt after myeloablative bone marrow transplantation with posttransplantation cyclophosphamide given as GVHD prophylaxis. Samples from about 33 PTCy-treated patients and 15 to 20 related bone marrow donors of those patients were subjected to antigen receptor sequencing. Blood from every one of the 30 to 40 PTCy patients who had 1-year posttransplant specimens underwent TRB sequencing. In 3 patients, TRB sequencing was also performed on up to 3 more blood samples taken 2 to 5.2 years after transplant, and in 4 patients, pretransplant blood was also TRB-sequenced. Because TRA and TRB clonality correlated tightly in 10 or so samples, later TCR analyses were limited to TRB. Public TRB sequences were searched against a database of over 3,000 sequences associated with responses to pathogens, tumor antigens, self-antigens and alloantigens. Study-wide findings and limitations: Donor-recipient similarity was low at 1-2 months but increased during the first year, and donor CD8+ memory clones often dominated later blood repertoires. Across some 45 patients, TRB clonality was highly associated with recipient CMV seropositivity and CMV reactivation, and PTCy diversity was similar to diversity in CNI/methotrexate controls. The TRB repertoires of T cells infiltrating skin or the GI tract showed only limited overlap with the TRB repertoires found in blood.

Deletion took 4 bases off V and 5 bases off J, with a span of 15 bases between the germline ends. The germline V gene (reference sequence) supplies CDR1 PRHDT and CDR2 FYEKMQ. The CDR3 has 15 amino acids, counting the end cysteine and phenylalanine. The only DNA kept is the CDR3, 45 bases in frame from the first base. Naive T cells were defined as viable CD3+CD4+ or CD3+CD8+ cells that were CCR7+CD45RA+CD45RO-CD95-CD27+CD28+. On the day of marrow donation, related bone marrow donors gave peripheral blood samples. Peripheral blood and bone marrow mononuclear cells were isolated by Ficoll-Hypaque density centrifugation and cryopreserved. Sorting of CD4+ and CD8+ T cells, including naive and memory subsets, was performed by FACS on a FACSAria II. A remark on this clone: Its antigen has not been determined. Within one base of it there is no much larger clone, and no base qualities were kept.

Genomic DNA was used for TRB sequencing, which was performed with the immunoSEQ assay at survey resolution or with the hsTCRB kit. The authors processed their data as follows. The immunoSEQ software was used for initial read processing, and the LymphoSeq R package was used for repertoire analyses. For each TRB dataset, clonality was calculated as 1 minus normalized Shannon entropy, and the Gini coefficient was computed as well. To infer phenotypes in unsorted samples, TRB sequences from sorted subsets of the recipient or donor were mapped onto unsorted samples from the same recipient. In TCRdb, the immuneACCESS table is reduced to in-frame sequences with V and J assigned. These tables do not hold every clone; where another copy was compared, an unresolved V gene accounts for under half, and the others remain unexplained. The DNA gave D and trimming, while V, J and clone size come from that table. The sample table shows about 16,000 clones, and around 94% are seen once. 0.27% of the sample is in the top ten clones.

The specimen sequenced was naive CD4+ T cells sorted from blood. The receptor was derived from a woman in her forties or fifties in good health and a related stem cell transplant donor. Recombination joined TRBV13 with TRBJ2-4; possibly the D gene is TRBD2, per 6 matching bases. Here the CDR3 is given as CASSSRGRKENIQYF. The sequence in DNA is TGTGCCAGCAGCTCCCGTGGGAGGAAGGAAAACATTCAGTACTTC.